This T cell receptor (beta chain) is from a study of shared clonotypes between healthy human individuals. Study in general: Each donor's CD8 memory used one plate, CD8 naive two, each CD4 subset three.

This clone appeared a single time. Its cognate antigen is unknown. Donors included only healthy HIV-negative adults lacking recent acute infections or vaccinations. Method: immunoSEQ multiplex PCR; TCRdb's copy keeps in-frame clones and lacks some. The data contain 2 million to 2.5 million clones, 80% to 95% of them seen just once; the ten biggest clones take up 0.39%. The study, taken as a whole, reports: When compared with the clonotypes that were shared by all four sorted-subset donors, the non-shared clonotypes turned out to have lower generation probabilities.

This TCR derives from a man in his late teens or twenties in good health. Some clones in this sample may be carry-over from other donors' samples. Sequences were obtained from naive CD4+ T cells from PBMCs. As to subset: CD45RA+ positively selected.

CDR3 region: CASRAPTGRKEGDEKLFF. The CDR3 bases are TGTGCCAGTAGAGCCCCGACAGGGCGGAAGGAAGGGGATGAAAAACTGTTTTTT. The rearrangement joins TRBV19 to TRBJ1-4; 7 nucleotides align to TRBD1. This CDR3 is built from 18 residues. Germline assignment: CDR1 LNHDA and CDR2 SQIVND (reference sequence). Trimming took 6 bases from V and 6 from J; bases not matched to a gene: 19.